Presented here are 3 T cell receptor beta chains from one specimen sequenced in a study of cytomegalovirus exposure and HLA in healthy donors. The PCR was carried out with 60 Vbeta primers and 13 Jbeta primers. Assay: immunoSEQ multiplex PCR; the TCRdb copy retains only in-frame clones and omits some. Of approximately 180,000 clones detected, roughly four fifths appear once; the ten largest clones hold about 1.5%. Source material: PBMCs. The receptors derive from a woman between 18 and 30 years old in good health and CMV-seronegative.

V usage is TRBV7-2 and J usage is TRBJ1-4, with 7 nucleotides matching TRBD1. Unmatched junction bases numbered 8, after V lost 3 bases and J lost 7 bases. The CDR3 covers 15 residues. Looked up from germline, CDR1 is SGHTA and CDR2 is FQGNSA. DNA for the CDR3: TGTGCCAGCAGCTTCTTGACAGGGACCTTTGAAAAACTGTTTTTT. Its protein product is CASSFLTGTFEKLFF.

This clone was recorded a few times. This sequence joins TRBV18 and TRBJ1-3, with 9 bases lining up with TRBD1. Trimming took 3 bases from V and 5 from J; bases not matched to a gene: 2. CDR1 and CDR2 (germline): KGHSH, LQKENI. The CDR3 covers 14 residues. As DNA, the CDR3 is TGTGCCAGCTCACCGGGACAGGGAAGAAACACCATATATTTT. This gives the protein CASSPGQGRNTIYF.

CDR3 region: CASSASSGHHEQYF. The CDR3 DNA reads as TGTGCCAGCAGCGCCTCCTCCGGACACCACGAGCAGTACTTC. The J gene is TRBJ2-7, the V gene TRBV7-9; D is possibly TRBD1 (5 bases). CDR3 length equals 14 residues. V gave up 5 bases and J gave up 5 bases, with 16 bases separating them. Germline assignment: CDR1 SEHNR and CDR2 FQNEAQ (reference sequence).